This TCR beta chain is drawn from a study of cytomegalovirus exposure and HLA in healthy donors. For the study at large: Early release data held tens of millions of unique TCRs from HLA-typed donors. General observations from the study: Some V segments, including TRBV6-2 and TRBV6-3, were excluded as indistinguishable. Common viral pathogens (according to a later analysis) appeared linked to several of the most significant clusters.

With 60 Vbeta and 13 Jbeta primers, the PCR was carried out. Generated by immunoSEQ multiplex PCR, the TCRdb table keeps only in-frame clones and is missing some. The sample records 150,000 to 250,000 clones, 70% to 80% being singletons. The CDR3 contains 15 residues. V dropped 5 bases and J dropped 3 bases, with 15 bases sitting between them. Germline V gene lookup returns CDR1 SNHLY and CDR2 FYNNEI. Points on this clone: Its matching antigen is unknown.

The chain has TRBV2 and TRBJ2-3; possibly TRBD1 for D (6 bases). Sequencing used PBMCs. The TCR comes from a man in his thirties or forties in good health and CMV-seronegative. CDR3 sequence: CASSSQGVGTDTQYF. The CDR3 DNA sequence: TGTGCCAGCAGTTCACAGGGTGTTGGGACAGATACGCAGTATTTT.